A selection of T cell receptor beta chains follows, all from one sample in a study of T-cell reconstitution after alpha-beta-depleted transplantation in children. One entry per CDR3 protein, called by TCRdb with MiXCR from the PCR reads. This table holds about 600,000 distinct CDR3 sequences, over 10% found once. The sequencing used PBMCs, mostly from graft donor cells, collected 360 days after TCRalphabeta/CD19-depleted stem cell transplant. All receptors derive from a male patient aged 10 to 17 who had a stem cell transplant for acute myeloid leukemia, so the T cells may come from the graft donor. CDR3s leave out the opening cysteine and the closing phenylalanine or tryptophan. Each record gives: V gene, CDR3 protein.

v_call: TRBV27
cdr3_aa: ASSFDWYNEQF

v_call: TRBV6-2/TRBV6-3
cdr3_aa: ASKQSSYEQY

v_call: TRBV28
cdr3_aa: ASTPLAVSYNEQF

v_call: TRBV7-9
cdr3_aa: ASSLVREGNNEQF

v_call: TRBV2
cdr3_aa: ASSVGLAGFSYEQY

v_call: TRBV9
cdr3_aa: ASSVAPGTGSGEQY

v_call: TRBV28
cdr3_aa: ASSFFRDRAYEQY

v_call: TRBV3-1
cdr3_aa: ASSQLLAGSQETQY

v_call: TRBV27
cdr3_aa: ASSLRVAGANVLT

v_call: TRBV4-2
cdr3_aa: ASSQVRWSENTGELF

v_call: TRBV18
cdr3_aa: ASSPGLAGLRDTQY

v_call: TRBV7-9
cdr3_aa: ASSLVANNEQF

v_call: TRBV4-3
cdr3_aa: ASSQVLAAQETQY

v_call: TRBV12-3/TRBV12-4
cdr3_aa: ASSPSGGKGWEAF

v_call: TRBV12-3/TRBV12-4
cdr3_aa: ASSEGGMFRRGETQY

v_call: TRBV4-3
cdr3_aa: ASSQGLAGPYNEQF

v_call: TRBV14
cdr3_aa: ASSQDPSGRDTQY

v_call: TRBV27
cdr3_aa: ASSFGPTGSGQY

v_call: TRBV18
cdr3_aa: ASSPRQGRISYNEQF

v_call: TRBV20-1
cdr3_aa: SANGRDENIQY

v_call: TRBV18
cdr3_aa: ASSPPPGTDTQY

v_call: TRBV4-2
cdr3_aa: ASSQERGQGPLDTQY

v_call: TRBV20-1
cdr3_aa: SASPYQGSGQPQH

v_call: TRBV4-3
cdr3_aa: ASSHGEWGETQY

v_call: TRBV12-3/TRBV12-4
cdr3_aa: ASSFQTGSGNSPLH

v_call: TRBV6-2/TRBV6-3
cdr3_aa: ASTRTGTSGSSSYEQY

v_call: TRBV28
cdr3_aa: ASTTSGTGSYGYT

v_call: TRBV25-1
cdr3_aa: ASSGIQGNQPQH

v_call: TRBV28
cdr3_aa: ASSLTVAGGKQY

v_call: TRBV28
cdr3_aa: ASSLIAGFIYNEQF

v_call: TRBV6-4
cdr3_aa: ASSGRSGNEQF

v_call: TRBV7-6
cdr3_aa: ASSLTGGFIDTQY